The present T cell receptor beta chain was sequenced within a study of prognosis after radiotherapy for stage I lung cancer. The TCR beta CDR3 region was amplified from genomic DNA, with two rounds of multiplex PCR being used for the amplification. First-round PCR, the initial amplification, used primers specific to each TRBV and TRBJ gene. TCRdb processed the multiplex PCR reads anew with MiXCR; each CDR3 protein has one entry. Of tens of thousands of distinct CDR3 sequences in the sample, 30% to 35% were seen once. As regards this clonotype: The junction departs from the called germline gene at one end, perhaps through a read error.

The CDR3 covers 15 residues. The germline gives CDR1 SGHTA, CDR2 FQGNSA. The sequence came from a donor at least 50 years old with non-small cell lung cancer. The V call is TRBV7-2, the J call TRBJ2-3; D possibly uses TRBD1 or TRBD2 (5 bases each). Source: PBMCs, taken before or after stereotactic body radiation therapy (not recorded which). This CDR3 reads CASSLESGPSYTKYF. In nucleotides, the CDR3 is TGTGCCAGCAGCTTGGAGTCGGGACCATCCTATACGAAGTATTTT.